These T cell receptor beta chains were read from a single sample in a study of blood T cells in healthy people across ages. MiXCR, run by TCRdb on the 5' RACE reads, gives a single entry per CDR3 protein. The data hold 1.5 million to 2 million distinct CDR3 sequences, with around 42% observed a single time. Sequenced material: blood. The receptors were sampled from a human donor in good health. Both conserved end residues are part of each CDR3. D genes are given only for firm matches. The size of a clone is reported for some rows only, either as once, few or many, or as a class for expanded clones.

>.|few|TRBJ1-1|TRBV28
CASSLGGLSNTEAFF
TGTGCCAGCAGTTTAGGGGGGTTATCTAACACTGAAGCTTTCTTT
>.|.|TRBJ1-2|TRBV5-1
CASSLDGARNYGYTF
TGCGCCAGCAGCCTGGATGGGGCCAGAAACTATGGCTACACCTTC
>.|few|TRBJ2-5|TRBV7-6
CASSRTMGETQYF
TGTGCCAGCAGCCGGACGATGGGAGAGACCCAGTACTTC
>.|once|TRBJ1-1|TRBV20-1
CSAIQERGEAFF
TGCAGTGCCATCCAAGAGCGAGGTGAAGCTTTCTTT
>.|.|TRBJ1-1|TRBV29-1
CSVEEGGEKPAEAFF
TGCAGCGTTGAAGAAGGGGGGGAAAAACCGGCTGAAGCTTTCTTT
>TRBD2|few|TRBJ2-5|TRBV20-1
CSAHFLAGQETQYF
TGCAGTGCCCACTTCCTAGCGGGGCAAGAGACCCAGTACTTC
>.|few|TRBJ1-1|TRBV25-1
CASSANAGIVAFF
TGTGCCAGCAGTGCCAATGCGGGGATAGTAGCTTTCTTT
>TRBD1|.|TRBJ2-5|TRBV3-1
CASSQAIGTVGETQYF
TGTGCCAGCAGCCAAGCCATTGGGACAGTAGGAGAGACCCAGTACTTC
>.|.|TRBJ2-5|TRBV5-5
CASSLDLWVYF
TGTGCCAGCAGCTTGGACCTATGGGTGTACTTC
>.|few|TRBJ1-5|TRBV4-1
CASSQGPSRTNQPQHF
TGCGCCAGCAGCCAGGGACCCTCACGAACCAATCAGCCCCAGCATTTT
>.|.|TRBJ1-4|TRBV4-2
CASSQGGRFNEKPFF
TGTGCCAGCAGCCAAGGAGGCAGGTTTAATGAAAAACCGTTTTTT
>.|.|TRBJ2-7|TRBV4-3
CASSQEQNGCNEQYF
TGCGCCAGCAGCCAAGAGCAGAACGGCTGCAACGAGCAGTACTTC
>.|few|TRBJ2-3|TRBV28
CASSPPGELDTQYF
TGTGCCAGCAGTCCCCCAGGGGAATTGGATACGCAGTATTTT
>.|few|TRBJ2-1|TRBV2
CASSEWSNSGDEQFF
TGTGCCAGCAGTGAGTGGTCGAACAGTGGCGATGAGCAGTTCTTC
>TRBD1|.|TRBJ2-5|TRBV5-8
CASSLRTGVSGETQYF
TGTGCCAGCAGCTTGCGGACAGGGGTTAGTGGGGAGACCCAGTACTTC
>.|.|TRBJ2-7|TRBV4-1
CASSQIQTSYEQYF
TGCGCCAGCAGCCAGATTCAAACTTCTTACGAGCAGTACTTC
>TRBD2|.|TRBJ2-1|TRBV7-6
CASSRRGLADRNEQFF
TGTGCCAGCAGCCGCCGGGGACTAGCGGACCGCAATGAGCAGTTCTTC
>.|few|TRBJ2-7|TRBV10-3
CAISGSGVGYYEQYF
TGTGCCATCAGTGGGAGTGGTGTGGGATACTACGAGCAGTACTTC
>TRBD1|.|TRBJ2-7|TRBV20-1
CSAGQADYEQYF
TGCAGTGCCGGACAGGCAGACTACGAGCAGTACTTC
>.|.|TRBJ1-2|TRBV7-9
CASSPGGQPRPLKYHYGYTF
TGTGCCAGCAGCCCGGGCGGACAGCCACGTCCCTTAAAATATCACTATGGCTACACCTTC
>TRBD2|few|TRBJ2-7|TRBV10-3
CAIVGRGDNEQYF
TGTGCCATCGTCGGGCGGGGGGATAACGAGCAGTACTTC
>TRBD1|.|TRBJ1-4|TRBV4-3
CASSQGGTGDEKLFF
TGCGCCAGCAGCCAAGGGGGGACAGGGGATGAAAAACTGTTTTTT
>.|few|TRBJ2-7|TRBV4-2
CVSSGTGTYEQYF
TGTGTCAGCAGCGGGACAGGAACCTACGAGCAGTACTTC
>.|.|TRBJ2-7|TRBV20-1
CSATASEGEQYF
TGCAGTGCTACTGCCAGTGAGGGGGAGCAGTACTTC
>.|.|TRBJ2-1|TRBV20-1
CSAGDRLLINEQFF
TGCAGTGCAGGAGACCGACTACTTATCAATGAGCAGTTCTTC
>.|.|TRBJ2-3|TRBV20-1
CSARDRVGATDTQYF
TGCAGTGCTAGAGATCGAGTGGGGGCCACAGATACGCAGTATTTT
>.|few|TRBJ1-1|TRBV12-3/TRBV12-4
CASSFSAGRNTEAFF
TGTGCCAGCAGTTTCTCCGCAGGGCGGAACACTGAAGCTTTCTTT
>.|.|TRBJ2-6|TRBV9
CASSVAISSFSGANVLTF
TGTGCCAGCAGCGTAGCCATCAGTTCTTTCTCTGGGGCCAACGTCCTGACTTTC
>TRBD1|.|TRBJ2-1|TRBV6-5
CASSLDRGGYNEQFF
TGTGCCAGCAGCCTTGACAGGGGTGGTTACAATGAGCAGTTCTTC
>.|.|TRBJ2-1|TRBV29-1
CSVRVGLPPFNEQFF
TGCAGCGTTCGGGTGGGCCTACCTCCTTTCAATGAGCAGTTCTTC
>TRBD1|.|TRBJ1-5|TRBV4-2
CASSHPGQGEGQPQHF
TGTGCCAGCAGCCACCCGGGACAGGGGGAAGGGCAGCCCCAGCATTTT
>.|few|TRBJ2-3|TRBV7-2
CASSLDSGSTDTQYF
TGTGCCAGCAGCTTAGACAGCGGTAGCACAGATACGCAGTATTTT